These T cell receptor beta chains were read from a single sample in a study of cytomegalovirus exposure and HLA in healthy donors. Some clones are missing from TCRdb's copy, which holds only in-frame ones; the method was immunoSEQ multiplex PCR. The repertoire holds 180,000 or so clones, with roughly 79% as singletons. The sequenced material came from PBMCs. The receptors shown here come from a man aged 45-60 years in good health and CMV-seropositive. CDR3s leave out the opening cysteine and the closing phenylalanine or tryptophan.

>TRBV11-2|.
ASSLAGTEPPYEQY
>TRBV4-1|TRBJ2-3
ASSQEGRDTQY
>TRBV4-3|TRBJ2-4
ASSLRLAGGDLAKNIQY
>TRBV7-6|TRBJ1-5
ASSYTGTGYQPQH
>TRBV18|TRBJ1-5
ASSPSGTGNQPQH
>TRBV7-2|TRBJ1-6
ASSFINSPLH
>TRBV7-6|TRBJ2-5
ASSLVLRGGGETQY
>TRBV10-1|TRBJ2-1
ALAGAGGLRNEQF
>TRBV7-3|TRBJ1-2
ASSPGGTGGVGYGYT
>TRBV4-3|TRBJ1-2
ASSQESGQHYGYT
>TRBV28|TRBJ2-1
ASSRTSGGMMNEQF
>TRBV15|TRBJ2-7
ATSRDRIGQGGYEQY
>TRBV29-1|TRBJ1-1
SVEDRQRDVGSEAF
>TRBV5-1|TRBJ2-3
ASSQRTGSDTQY
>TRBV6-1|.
ASSHMGGQGYEQY
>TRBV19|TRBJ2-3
ATFGVSTDTQY
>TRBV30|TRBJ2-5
AWTSKGGWGTQY
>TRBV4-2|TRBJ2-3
ASSQDLAGGTLYTDTQY
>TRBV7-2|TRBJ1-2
ASSLAWTGPGYT
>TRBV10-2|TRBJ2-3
ATQDWGLAGGTDTQY
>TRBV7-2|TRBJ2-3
ASSRPWAGGPDTQY